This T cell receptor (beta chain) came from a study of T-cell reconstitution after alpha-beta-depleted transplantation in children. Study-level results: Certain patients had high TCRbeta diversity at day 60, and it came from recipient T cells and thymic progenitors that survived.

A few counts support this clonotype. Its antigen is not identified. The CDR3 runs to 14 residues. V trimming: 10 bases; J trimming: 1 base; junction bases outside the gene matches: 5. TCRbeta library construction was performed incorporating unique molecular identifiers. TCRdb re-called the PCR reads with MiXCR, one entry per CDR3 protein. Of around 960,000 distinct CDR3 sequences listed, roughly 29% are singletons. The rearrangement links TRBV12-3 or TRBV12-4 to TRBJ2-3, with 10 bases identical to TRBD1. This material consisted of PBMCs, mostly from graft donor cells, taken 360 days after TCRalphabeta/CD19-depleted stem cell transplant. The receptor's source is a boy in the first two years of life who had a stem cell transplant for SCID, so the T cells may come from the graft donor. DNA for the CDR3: TGTGCCACCAGCGGGACAGGGGGCACAGATACGCAGTATTTT. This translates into CATSGTGGTDTQYF.